The rows below give T cell receptor beta chains drawn from one sample of a study of T cells after yellow fever vaccination. TCRdb reanalysed the 5' RACE reads using MiXCR and keeps one entry per CDR3 protein. The data show 300,000 to 350,000 distinct CDR3 sequences, 3.5% to 5% seen once. Material: PBMCs, obtained 15 days after the yellow fever booster vaccination. These receptors all come from a young man who received the YFV17D yellow fever vaccine. Each CDR3 is given without its conserved first and last residue.

v_gene,j_gene,CDR3aa
TRBV7-3,TRBJ2-2,ASSLWGTTGELF
TRBV7-3,TRBJ2-3,ASSAQAGLAADTQY
TRBV5-1,TRBJ2-2,ASSPNLSGELF
TRBV7-2,TRBJ1-2,ASSLEPAYGYT
TRBV30,TRBJ1-1,AWHGTGVGRMNTEAF
TRBV6-5,TRBJ1-3,ASSYSNDHTGNTIY
TRBV10-3,TRBJ1-6,AISEGRSVGPLH
TRBV7-9,TRBJ1-2,ASSPRDRANYGYT
TRBV10-3,TRBJ2-1,AITETGGHFNEQF
TRBV7-9,TRBJ2-1,ASSLDRAGYNEQF
TRBV4-2,TRBJ2-3,ASSQYSGDTQY
TRBV11-2,TRBJ2-2,ASWGGLALTGELF
TRBV20-1,TRBJ2-3,SASPRPDTQY
TRBV30,TRBJ2-1,AWSVGWGGEQF
TRBV7-8,TRBJ2-3,ASSSLAVQHTDTQY
TRBV6-5,TRBJ2-3,ASSPGLGGNTQY
TRBV7-2,TRBJ2-3,ASSLNVGVVNTQY
TRBV2,TRBJ2-1,ASSESQGNSYNEQF
TRBV7-9,TRBJ1-5,ASSLQGANQPQH
TRBV12-3/TRBV12-4,TRBJ1-1,ASRSGTGGTEAF
TRBV7-9,TRBJ2-7,ASSSPQGEGPNSYEQY
TRBV7-9,TRBJ2-5,ASSLPGLVETQY
TRBV19,TRBJ1-1,ASNSEGIGLPTEAF
TRBV29-1,TRBJ2-2,SVNRFSNTGELF
TRBV5-4,TRBJ1-2,ASSSKGNYGYT
TRBV10-3,TRBJ2-5,AIRDPTSGVYQETQY
TRBV9,TRBJ1-2,ASSGGVGYT
TRBV10-3,TRBJ1-6,ATRTGDSPLH
TRBV4-2,TRBJ2-2,ASSQDIGGPKNTGELF
TRBV3-1,TRBJ1-2,ASSQDSQGSSGYT
TRBV2,TRBJ2-1,ASRRGIGNEQF
TRBV20-1,TRBJ2-5,SAGLAQETQY
TRBV9,TRBJ2-1,ASSVGSVSSYNEQF
TRBV11-2,TRBJ2-7,ASSGQANEQY
TRBV30,TRBJ1-3,AWSVAGANTIY
TRBV18,TRBJ1-1,ASSPPLGPNTEAF
TRBV3-1,TRBJ1-4,ASSQFPSGEKLF
TRBV7-9,TRBJ2-5,ASSSGGRQETQY
TRBV11-2,TRBJ2-3,ASSPILPTDTQY
TRBV13,TRBJ2-3,ASSLVPRQTPGSDTQY
TRBV2,TRBJ2-2,AREQGAGELF
TRBV4-1,TRBJ2-3,ASSRQGGQDTQY
TRBV7-8,TRBJ2-6,ASSPQAGLADSGANVLT
TRBV20-1,TRBJ1-5,SAVGGGNQPQH
TRBV6-5,TRBJ2-7,ASSYMGQGVDEQY
TRBV6-2/TRBV6-3,TRBJ1-1,ASSYISEAF
TRBV5-1,TRBJ2-3,ASSLNRDSSTDTQY
TRBV4-3,TRBJ2-1,ASSQTGTSGGEDEQF
TRBV5-1,TRBJ1-3,ASSLDSYSGNTIY
TRBV6-4,TRBJ2-5,ASMGLALQETQY
TRBV20-1,TRBJ1-5,SARGDREYQPQH
TRBV6-4,TRBJ1-1,ASSEREGTEAF
TRBV20-1,TRBJ2-5,SARKGQSQETQY
TRBV7-2,TRBJ1-2,ASSRRDRAAGYT
TRBV7-9,TRBJ2-2,ASSNPNPGELF
TRBV7-2,TRBJ2-7,ASSYTSPAYEQY
TRBV6-5,TRBJ2-7,ASSYRRGSWEQY
TRBV7-9,TRBJ1-1,ASSRGYTEAF
TRBV29-1,TRBJ2-5,SVEWRGAGETQY
TRBV6-1,TRBJ1-6,ASSEADRDYSPLH